A selection of T cell receptor beta chains follows, all from one sample in a study of T cell repertoires in cytomegalovirus infection. TCRdb redid the calling of the reads with MiXCR, one entry per CDR3 protein. The sample includes a few hundred thousand distinct CDR3 sequences, roughly 43% seen only once; the top ten take about half. No antigen has been identified for these receptors. The starting material was cultured PBMCs, obtained from culture after CMV antigen stimulation. The receptors come from a human donor in good health (CMV status not recorded). Some clones in this sample may be carry-over from other donors' samples. CDR3s include the opening cysteine and the closing phenylalanine or tryptophan. Each record gives: clone size, D gene, J gene, V gene, CDR3 DNA, CDR3 protein. A D gene is named only where the DNA matches it firmly. The size entry is marked missing in some rows and otherwise reads once, few, many or a size class.

clone size: few; D gene: .; J gene: TRBJ2-7; V gene: TRBV6-5; CDR3 DNA: TGTGCCAGCAGTTACTTCCAGACGGCGGAGGGCGAGCAGTACTTC; CDR3 protein: CASSYFQTAEGEQYF
clone size: .; D gene: .; J gene: TRBJ2-1; V gene: TRBV4-3; CDR3 DNA: TGCGCCAGCAGCCAAGGTGCCCTGACCTACAATGAGCAGTTCTTC; CDR3 protein: CASSQGALTYNEQFF
clone size: .; D gene: TRBD2; J gene: TRBJ2-1; V gene: TRBV7-2; CDR3 DNA: TGTGCCAGCAGCCCCGTAGCGGGGGCCTCCTACAATGAGCAGTTCTTC; CDR3 protein: CASSPVAGASYNEQFF
clone size: .; D gene: TRBD1; J gene: TRBJ1-5; V gene: TRBV18; CDR3 DNA: TGTGCCAGCTCACCGGGAACGACAGGGAATAGCAATCAGCCCCAGCATTTT; CDR3 protein: CASSPGTTGNSNQPQHF
clone size: many; D gene: .; J gene: TRBJ1-5; V gene: TRBV7-2; CDR3 DNA: TGTGCCAGCAGAGTCGGGGGGGCTCGGCGGGGACAGCCCCAGCATTTT; CDR3 protein: CASRVGGARRGQPQHF
clone size: few; D gene: .; J gene: TRBJ2-5; V gene: TRBV7-6; CDR3 DNA: TGTGCCAGCAGCTTAACGGCGGGATGGGAGACCCAGTACTTC; CDR3 protein: CASSLTAGWETQYF
clone size: .; D gene: TRBD1; J gene: TRBJ2-7; V gene: TRBV6-8; CDR3 DNA: TGTGCCAGCACCCCACCGGGACAGGGGCTCTACGAGCAGTACTTC; CDR3 protein: CASTPPGQGLYEQYF
clone size: .; D gene: .; J gene: TRBJ1-1; V gene: TRBV3-1; CDR3 DNA: TGTGCCAGCAGCCCTATAGGGGGGTCAAAAGCTTTCTTT; CDR3 protein: CASSPIGGSKAFF
clone size: .; D gene: .; J gene: TRBJ1-1; V gene: TRBV6-2/TRBV6-3; CDR3 DNA: TGTGCCAGCAGTTACTCGATCGGGGGCGGCTATCCTGAAGCTTTCTTT; CDR3 protein: CASSYSIGGGYPEAFF
clone size: .; D gene: .; J gene: TRBJ2-7; V gene: TRBV7-6; CDR3 DNA: TGTGCCAGCAGCTTAGGTGAGGTTGACGAGCAGTACTTC; CDR3 protein: CASSLGEVDEQYF
clone size: many; D gene: TRBD2; J gene: TRBJ2-3; V gene: TRBV7-2; CDR3 DNA: TGTGCCAGCAGCTTTACTAGCGGGGATACGCAGTATTTT; CDR3 protein: CASSFTSGDTQYF
clone size: .; D gene: TRBD1; J gene: TRBJ1-5; V gene: TRBV7-2; CDR3 DNA: TGTGCCAGCAGCTTAGCCCAGGGGGTGGGCCAGCCCCAGCATTTT; CDR3 protein: CASSLAQGVGQPQHF
clone size: .; D gene: .; J gene: TRBJ2-3; V gene: TRBV7-2; CDR3 DNA: TGTGCCAGCAGCTTAGGCTGGGCCACAGATACGCAGTATTTT; CDR3 protein: CASSLGWATDTQYF
clone size: .; D gene: TRBD2; J gene: TRBJ2-3; V gene: TRBV29-1; CDR3 DNA: TGCAGCGTTGAGGGGCCGGGAGGGCGCACAGATACGCAGTATTTT; CDR3 protein: CSVEGPGGRTDTQYF
clone size: .; D gene: .; J gene: TRBJ1-1; V gene: TRBV7-3; CDR3 DNA: TGTGCCAGCAGCTTAAGGGGACCCCCTAGGACTGAAGCTTTCTTT; CDR3 protein: CASSLRGPPRTEAFF
clone size: .; D gene: .; J gene: TRBJ1-5; V gene: TRBV7-2; CDR3 DNA: TGTGCCAGCAGCTTTTCATCCGGTCAGCCCCAGCATTTT; CDR3 protein: CASSFSSGQPQHF
clone size: .; D gene: .; J gene: TRBJ2-4; V gene: TRBV7-6; CDR3 DNA: TGTGCCAGCAGCTTAGCAGGCGGGGAGCACATTCAGTACTTC; CDR3 protein: CASSLAGGEHIQYF
clone size: few; D gene: .; J gene: TRBJ1-1; V gene: TRBV7-2; CDR3 DNA: TGTGCCAGCAGCCAAGCCCGGGGCACTGAAGCTTTCTTT; CDR3 protein: CASSQARGTEAFF
clone size: .; D gene: .; J gene: TRBJ1-1; V gene: TRBV28; CDR3 DNA: TGTGCCAGCAGTTTTTCATCTCCGGGTGAAGCTTTCTTT; CDR3 protein: CASSFSSPGEAFF
clone size: .; D gene: TRBD1; J gene: TRBJ2-2; V gene: TRBV7-2; CDR3 DNA: TGTGCCAGCAGCTTAGTCACAGGGGCCGGGGAGCTGTTTTTT; CDR3 protein: CASSLVTGAGELFF
clone size: .; D gene: TRBD1; J gene: TRBJ1-1; V gene: TRBV12-3/TRBV12-4; CDR3 DNA: TGTGCCAGCAGACGACAGGGGGCTGAAGCTTTCTTT; CDR3 protein: CASRRQGAEAFF
clone size: .; D gene: .; J gene: TRBJ1-1; V gene: TRBV5-4; CDR3 DNA: TGTGCCAGCAGCTTTGGGGACAACAGTTACACTGAAGCTTTCTTT; CDR3 protein: CASSFGDNSYTEAFF
clone size: .; D gene: TRBD2; J gene: TRBJ2-5; V gene: TRBV7-4; CDR3 DNA: TGTGCCAGCAGCTCTGCTAGCGGGAGTTATGAGACCCAGTACTTC; CDR3 protein: CASSSASGSYETQYF
clone size: few; D gene: TRBD1; J gene: TRBJ1-4; V gene: TRBV12-3/TRBV12-4; CDR3 DNA: TGTGCCAGCAGTCTACAGGGGGTCAGGGAAAAACTGTTTTTT; CDR3 protein: CASSLQGVREKLFF
clone size: .; D gene: .; J gene: TRBJ2-1; V gene: TRBV2; CDR3 DNA: TGTGCCAGCACCTATTCAGGGGTCCCCCTATTCTTC; CDR3 protein: CASTYSGVPLFF
clone size: .; D gene: .; J gene: TRBJ2-7; V gene: TRBV2; CDR3 DNA: TGTGCCAGCAGGGGACCAAAAATGTTCTACGAGCAGTACTTC; CDR3 protein: CASRGPKMFYEQYF
clone size: many; D gene: .; J gene: TRBJ1-5; V gene: TRBV7-2; CDR3 DNA: TGTGCCAGCAGCCCAGCCATGAGCAATCAGCCCCAGCATTTT; CDR3 protein: CASSPAMSNQPQHF
clone size: few; D gene: TRBD1; J gene: TRBJ2-2; V gene: TRBV4-2; CDR3 DNA: TGTGCCAGCAGCCAACCGGGACAGGGGAGGTCCGGGGAGCTGTTTTTT; CDR3 protein: CASSQPGQGRSGELFF
clone size: .; D gene: TRBD2; J gene: TRBJ2-7; V gene: TRBV27; CDR3 DNA: TGTGCCAGCAGCCCTCTAGCGGGAACCGAGCAGTACTTC; CDR3 protein: CASSPLAGTEQYF
clone size: .; D gene: .; J gene: TRBJ2-2; V gene: TRBV19; CDR3 DNA: TGTGCCACCTCCTCCGTGGGGGGAAGGACCGGGGAGCTGTTTTTT; CDR3 protein: CATSSVGGRTGELFF
clone size: few; D gene: TRBD2; J gene: TRBJ2-2; V gene: TRBV7-2; CDR3 DNA: TGTGCCAGCAGCTTCGGGACTAGCGGGGGGGCGTTCGGGGAGCTGTTTTTT; CDR3 protein: CASSFGTSGGAFGELFF
clone size: .; D gene: .; J gene: TRBJ2-7; V gene: TRBV27; CDR3 DNA: TGTGCCAGCAGTTTGACCCGAAGGGGACTCACCTACGAGCAGTACTTC; CDR3 protein: CASSLTRRGLTYEQYF
clone size: .; D gene: .; J gene: TRBJ2-2; V gene: TRBV19; CDR3 DNA: TGTGCCAGTAGTATGTGGGGGGCGAACACCGGGGAGCTGTTTTTT; CDR3 protein: CASSMWGANTGELFF
clone size: few; D gene: TRBD2; J gene: TRBJ2-7; V gene: TRBV2; CDR3 DNA: TGTGCCAGCTCGGGGGGGTGGCAGTACTTC; CDR3 protein: CASSGGWQYF
clone size: few; D gene: TRBD2; J gene: TRBJ2-2; V gene: TRBV20-1; CDR3 DNA: TGCAGTGCTACCCAAGCGGGAGGGAGAGCCGGGGAGCTGTTTTTT; CDR3 protein: CSATQAGGRAGELFF
clone size: .; D gene: .; J gene: TRBJ2-1; V gene: TRBV12-3/TRBV12-4; CDR3 DNA: TGTGCCAGCAGTTTAGAGGCTGGTCTGTCCTACAATGAGCAGTTCTTC; CDR3 protein: CASSLEAGLSYNEQFF
clone size: .; D gene: TRBD2; J gene: TRBJ2-3; V gene: TRBV11-2; CDR3 DNA: TGTGCCAGCAGCCCCCCCGGGACTAGCCTTAGCACAGATACGCAGTATTTT; CDR3 protein: CASSPPGTSLSTDTQYF
clone size: .; D gene: TRBD2; J gene: TRBJ2-1; V gene: TRBV10-3; CDR3 DNA: TGTGCCATCAGTTCTAGCGGGAGGCTCGGGGATGAGCAGTTCTTC; CDR3 protein: CAISSSGRLGDEQFF
clone size: .; D gene: .; J gene: TRBJ2-2; V gene: TRBV27; CDR3 DNA: TGTGCCAGCAGTTTAGCGTGGGTCGGGGAGCTGTTTTTT; CDR3 protein: CASSLAWVGELFF
clone size: once; D gene: .; J gene: TRBJ1-2; V gene: TRBV27; CDR3 DNA: TGTGCCAGCAGTCTACAGGCGGCCCCCGGGGTCTATGGCTACACCTTC; CDR3 protein: CASSLQAAPGVYGYTF
clone size: few; D gene: TRBD1; J gene: TRBJ2-1; V gene: TRBV10-3; CDR3 DNA: TGTGCCATCAGTGGCCTTCAGGGGGCCGCAAGCTCCTACAATGAGCAGTTCTTC; CDR3 protein: CAISGLQGAASSYNEQFF
clone size: .; D gene: .; J gene: TRBJ2-2; V gene: TRBV7-2; CDR3 DNA: TGTGCCAGCAGCTTGAGGGGGATGGGCGGGGAGCTGTTTTTT; CDR3 protein: CASSLRGMGGELFF
clone size: .; D gene: .; J gene: TRBJ1-3; V gene: TRBV4-3; CDR3 DNA: TGCGCCAGCAGCCAAGATGGGTTTTCGAACACCATATATTTT; CDR3 protein: CASSQDGFSNTIYF
clone size: .; D gene: .; J gene: TRBJ2-3; V gene: TRBV19; CDR3 DNA: TGTGCCAGTAGTATTGGAGTTAAAGATACGCAGTATTTT; CDR3 protein: CASSIGVKDTQYF
clone size: .; D gene: .; J gene: TRBJ1-1; V gene: TRBV7-2; CDR3 DNA: TGTGCCAGCAGCTCCGCCCCCGGGGGAGGTCACACTGAAGCTTTCTTT; CDR3 protein: CASSSAPGGGHTEAFF
clone size: .; D gene: TRBD2; J gene: TRBJ2-7; V gene: TRBV6-6; CDR3 DNA: TGTGCCAGCAGCCCTAGCGGGATGAGAGCCTACGAGCAGTACTTC; CDR3 protein: CASSPSGMRAYEQYF
clone size: .; D gene: .; J gene: TRBJ1-1; V gene: TRBV2; CDR3 DNA: TGTGCCAGCAGTGAAGAGGGGCGGATTACTGAAGCTTTCTTT; CDR3 protein: CASSEEGRITEAFF